One and the same sample provided the 29 T cell receptor beta chains below, sequenced in a study of shared clonotypes between healthy human individuals (dated by TCRdb to 2019 to 2021). Libraries were prepared through the immunoSEQ multiplex PCR assay. Held by TCRdb, this immuneACCESS table contains in-frame sequences only and omits some clones. Under half of the omission traces to an unresolved V gene where checked; the cause of the rest is unknown. The sample includes around 2.5 million clones, with approximately 94% observed a single time. Jointly, the top ten make up more than 0.35% of the sample. The specimen sequenced was naive CD4+ T cells from PBMCs. The cell subset or site label on this specimen signifies: CD45RA+ positively selected. The receptor source for this set is a young man in good health. Some clones in this sample may be carry-over from other donors' samples.

This CDR3 is CASSLAPDNREETQYF. Here the CDR3 DNA reads TGTGCCAGCAGCTTAGCCCCGGACAACCGAGAGGAGACCCAGTACTTC. The J gene is TRBJ2-5, the V gene TRBV7-9; D is perhaps TRBD1 (5 bases). CDR3 length: 16 residues. The V and J ends lost 0 bases and 5 bases respectively, with 16 bases between them. The germline V gene encodes CDR1 SEHNR and CDR2 FQNEAQ (reference sequence).

Comment on this clone: This sample also contains other DNA sequences that code for the same CDR3. The chain is built from TRBV18 and TRBJ2-1, with 7 nucleotides matching TRBD2. CDR1 is KGHSH and CDR2 is LQKENI in the germline V gene. This CDR3 comprises 15 residues. J gave up 7 bases and V 3 bases, and 9 bases lay outside the gene matches. CDR3 sequence reads: CASSPVAGGGNEQFF. CDR3 nucleotide sequence: TGTGCCAGCTCACCGGTAGCGGGTGGCGGGAATGAGCAGTTCTTC. Looking up the rest from reference TRBV18 and TRBJ2-1 gives the full variable domain: NAGVMQNPRHLVRRRGQEARLRCSPMKGHSHVYWYRQLPEEGLKFMVYLQKENIIDESGMPKERFSAEFPKEGPSILRIQQVVRGDSAAYFCASSPVAGGGNEQFFGPGTRLTVL.

This chain uses TRBV28 with TRBJ2-2; TRBD2 aligns across 7 bases. With 2 bases clipped from V and 3 bases from J, the junction kept 3 bases outside the gene matches. This CDR3 has 15 amino acids. CDR1 and CDR2 from the germline V gene are MDHEN and SYDVKM. The CDR3 protein is CASSLGGVHTGELFF. As DNA, the CDR3 is TGTGCCAGCAGTTTAGGGGGGGTGCACACCGGGGAGCTGTTTTTT. Full variable domain (rest looked up from reference TRBV28 and TRBJ2-2): DVKVTQSSRYLVKRTGEKVFLECVQDMDHENMFWYRQDPGLGLRLIYFSYDVKMKEKGDIPEGYSVSREKKERFSLILESASTNQTSMYLCASSLGGVHTGELFFGEGSRLTVL.

V usage is TRBV7-3 and J usage is TRBJ2-7, with D perhaps TRBD1 (6 bases). The CDR3 spans 13 residues. CDR1 is SGHTA, CDR2 FQGTGA, per germline. Trimming pared 5 bases from V and 3 bases from J, leaving 11 bases between. The CDR3 loop reads CASSLDSHYEQYF. CDR3 nucleotide sequence: TGTGCCAGCAGCCTGGACAGCCACTACGAGCAGTACTTC.

The sample holds a few counts of this clone. V gene TRBV7-3 combines with J gene TRBJ2-3; a possible D gene is TRBD2 (6 bases). The germline gives CDR1 SGHTA, CDR2 FQGTGA. The length of the CDR3 is 14 residues. V lost 2 bases, J lost 5 bases, and 11 bases lay in between. CDR3 protein: CASSLYGSGDTQYF. CDR3 coding DNA: TGTGCCAGCAGCTTATACGGGAGCGGAGATACGCAGTATTTT.

The chain has TRBV7-6 and TRBJ2-1; TRBD2 might be the D (5 bases). V lost 4 bases and J 7 bases, leaving 11 bases between the germline ends. This CDR3 region has 13 residues. Germline lookup yields CDR1 SGHVS and CDR2 FNYEAQ. Here the CDR3 DNA reads TGTGCCAGCAGCTCCCTCCGGGGAAATGAGCAGTTCTTC. Translated: CASSSLRGNEQFF.

The chain is built from TRBV27 and TRBJ2-1, with TRBD1 matching over 9 bases. This CDR3 has 15 residues. Germline CDR1 is MNHEY and CDR2 is SMNVEV (reference sequence). Trimming removed 5 bases from V and 6 bases from J; junction bases left unmatched: 8. CDR3 in DNA: TGTGCCAGCAGTGCGTCCCGGGACAGGGTCAATGAGCAGTTCTTC. Amino acids: CASSASRDRVNEQFF.

This clone occurred once. The chain combines TRBV6-6 with TRBJ1-5; D gene unclear. This CDR3 region has 13 residues. Deletions cut 6 bases from V and 4 bases from J, with 10 bases between. Germline CDR1 reads MNHNY; CDR2 reads SVGAGI (reference sequence). The CDR3 coding sequence is TGTGCCAGCAGCGACAACGCGAATCAGCCCCAGCATTTT. Protein sequence: CASSDNANQPQHF.

This clone was seen just once. Other nucleotide sequences in the sample specify the same CDR3. The chain links TRBV4-3 to TRBJ1-5, with D possibly TRBD1 on 5 matching bases. Trimming left V 0 bases short and J 6 bases short, with 12 bases between. The CDR3 covers 15 residues. Germline CDR1 LGHNA, CDR2 YSLEER. The CDR3 here is CASSQDQQGGQPQHF. The CDR3 coding sequence is TGCGCCAGCAGCCAAGATCAGCAGGGCGGTCAGCCCCAGCATTTT.

The chain couples TRBV6-5 to TRBJ2-7; 7 nucleotides line up with TRBD1. Germline values: CDR1 MNHEY, CDR2 SVGAGI. This CDR3 is 13 amino acids long. J was trimmed by 7 bases and V by 5 bases; bases with no gene match: 8. The CDR3 nucleotides are TGTGCCAGCAGTCCAGGGACAGCTAGGGAGCAGTACTTC. As protein: CASSPGTAREQYF.

The rearrangement joins TRBV6-6 to TRBJ2-7; 8 bases are shared with TRBD2. The CDR3 extends over 16 amino acids. V was pared by 0 bases and J by 2 bases, with 6 bases of the junction left unmatched. In germline, CDR1 is MNHNY, CDR2 SVGAGI (reference sequence). CDR3 region: CASSYSDSGAAYEQYF. The CDR3 nucleotides are TGTGCCAGCAGTTACTCTGATAGCGGGGCCGCCTACGAGCAGTACTTC.

This chain links TRBV7-3 with TRBJ2-5; D is perhaps TRBD2 (5 bases). Trimming stripped 0 bases from V and 3 bases from J, with 11 bases between. Germline CDR1 is SGHTA and CDR2 is FQGTGA. This CDR3 spans 15 amino acids. CDR3 amino acids: CASSLTGRREETQYF. In DNA, the CDR3 is TGTGCCAGCAGCTTAACGGGTCGGCGGGAAGAGACCCAGTACTTC.

The chain joins TRBV5-1 to TRBJ2-1; TRBD2 matches at 8 bases. Germline V gene sequence: CDR1 SGHRS, CDR2 YFSETQ. V shed 5 bases, J shed 7 bases, and the junction held 14 bases outside the gene matches. The CDR3 length is 16 residues. The CDR3 bases are TGCGCCAGCAGTCCCGCCCCGGGACTAGAGGGGAATGAGCAGTTCTTC. This translates into CASSPAPGLEGNEQFF.

The rearrangement joins TRBV9 to TRBJ1-4; D remains ambiguous. CDR1 SGDLS and CDR2 YYNGEE come from the germline V gene. The V gene lost 3 bases and the J gene lost 4 bases, with 7 bases spanning the gap. The CDR3 length is 13 residues. CDR3 sequence reads: CASSGSLNEKLFF. In nucleotides, the CDR3 is TGTGCCAGCAGCGGGTCCCTTAATGAAAAACTGTTTTTT.

This clone showed up just a few times. This chain uses TRBV11-2 with TRBJ1-5, with D unresolved. The V end was cut by 4 bases, the J end by 5 bases, with 9 bases between. CDR3 length: 13 amino acids. Germline V gene sequence: CDR1 SGHAT, CDR2 FQNNGV. The CDR3 spells CASSWGTDQPQHF. CDR3 nucleotide sequence: TGTGCCAGCAGCTGGGGAACCGATCAGCCCCAGCATTTT.

This chain links TRBV9 with TRBJ1-2; no reliable D call. This CDR3 region has 14 residues. The V end was cut by 6 bases, the J end by 8 bases, with 20 bases between. Germline values: CDR1 SGDLS, CDR2 YYNGEE. The CDR3: CASTREPGARGYTF. CDR3 DNA: TGTGCCAGCACCCGAGAGCCCGGCGCGCGGGGCTACACCTTC.

CDR3 DNA: TGCGCCAGCAGCTTGGTGGACAACCGCCAAGAGACCCAGTACTTC. It translates to CASSLVDNRQETQYF. The V gene is TRBV5-1, the J gene TRBJ2-5, with a tentative D call TRBD1 (5 bases). The CDR3 contains 15 residues. Germline values: CDR1 SGHRS, CDR2 YFSETQ. V was trimmed by 0 bases and J by 1 base, leaving 10 bases between them.

J is TRBJ2-7 and V is TRBV4-3; 9 nucleotides line up with TRBD1. The V gene's germline CDR1 is LGHNA and CDR2 YSLEER. This CDR3 spans 15 amino acids. J was trimmed by 3 bases and V by 1 base; bases with no gene match: 4. The CDR3 region has the DNA TGCGCCAGCAGCCAAGGGGTGACAGGGGGCTACGAGCAGTACTTC. Translated, it gives CASSQGVTGGYEQYF.

The chain couples TRBV27 to TRBJ2-7; tentative D call: TRBD2 (6 bases). CDR3 length: 16 amino acids. Germline CDR1 and CDR2: MNHEY and SMNVEV (reference sequence). With 9 bases removed from V and 1 base from J, the gap between germline ends came to 22 bases. This CDR3 is CASRTWGEGRSYEQYF. CDR3 nucleotide sequence: TGTGCCAGTCGTACGTGGGGCGAGGGGAGGTCCTACGAGCAGTACTTC.

The chain combines TRBV19 with TRBJ2-1, with a possible D match to TRBD2 (7 bases). Germline CDR1 reads LNHDA; CDR2 reads SQIVND (reference sequence). The CDR3 contains 14 residues. V lost 7 bases, J lost 4 bases, and 14 bases lay in between. Here the CDR3 reads CASTDSGDYNEQFF. The CDR3, as DNA: TGTGCCAGTACGGACAGCGGGGATTACAATGAGCAGTTCTTC.

This clone was seen once. This chain joins TRBV30 and TRBJ2-7; D uncertain. The CDR3 sequence is 13 residues long. The germline V and J ends were trimmed by 3 bases and 6 bases, with 15 bases remaining between them. Germline CDR1 reads GTSNPN; CDR2 reads SVGIG (reference sequence). DNA of the CDR3: TGTGCCTGGAGACGAGGATTCCCCGGCGAGCAGTACTTC. Translating gives CAWRRGFPGEQYF.

The V call is TRBV11-2, the J call TRBJ2-7, with D perhaps given as TRBD1 or TRBD2 (6 bases each). Germline V gives CDR1 SGHAT, CDR2 FQNNGV. This CDR3 has 14 residues. Trimming took off 5 bases at V and 7 bases at J, with 18 bases between the two ends. The CDR3 bases are TGTGCCAGCAGCCGATACAAACAGGGAGGTGAGCAGTACTTC. Its translation is CASSRYKQGGEQYF.

The V and J genes are TRBV9 and TRBJ1-3; tentative D call: TRBD1 (5 bases). Germline loops: CDR1 SGDLS, CDR2 YYNGEE. Between the trimmed V and J ends, which lost 0 bases and 4 bases, there was a span of 17 bases. CDR3 length equals 17 residues. DNA of the CDR3: TGTGCCAGCAGCGTAGGGGGACGAAGGTTGTGGGGAAACACCATATATTTT. The encoded protein is CASSVGGRRLWGNTIYF.

In regard to this clone: Other DNA sequences from this sample encode an identical CDR3 as well. The DNA for the CDR3 is TGCAGTGTCGGGGGCACTGAAGCTTTCTTT. Protein product: CSVGGTEAFF. V usage is TRBV20-1 and J usage is TRBJ1-1, with D possibly matching TRBD1 (5 bases). Germline lookup yields CDR1 DFQATT and CDR2 SNEGSKA (reference sequence). With 7 bases removed from V and 4 bases from J, the gap between germline ends came to 7 bases. The CDR3 is 10 amino acids.

The chain carries TRBV7-9 and TRBJ1-1; no clear D gene. The CDR3 has 13 amino acids. V was shortened by 10 bases and J by 1 base, with 13 bases between the two germline ends. Germline assignment: CDR1 SEHNR and CDR2 FQNEAQ (reference sequence). In DNA form, the CDR3 reads TGTGCCACATCGAGCGGTAGGAACACTGAAGCTTTCTTT. Protein product: CATSSGRNTEAFF.

The V call is TRBV19, the J call TRBJ1-5; 7 bases align to TRBD1. The CDR3 is made up of 20 amino acids. Germline-derived CDR1 and CDR2 are LNHDA and SQIVND (reference sequence). Unmatched junction bases numbered 21, after V lost 5 bases and J lost 2 bases. DNA for the CDR3: TGTGCCAGTAGTCGCCCCCTTGGGGCAGGGGGGAAGGGAGGCAATCAGCCCCAGCATTTT. Protein: CASSRPLGAGGKGGNQPQHF.

This clone was counted once. The chain employs TRBV28 and TRBJ1-5; D is unresolved. The CDR3 covers 16 residues. The V and J ends lost 5 bases and 1 base respectively, with 15 bases between them. Per the germline V gene, CDR1 is MDHEN and CDR2 is SYDVKM. In DNA form, the CDR3 reads TGTGCCAGCAGTGAGCTCCGGAGAGGGAGCAATCAGCCCCAGCATTTT. Its translation: CASSELRRGSNQPQHF.

The chain links TRBV11-2 to TRBJ1-1; D gene ambiguous. From germline, CDR1 is SGHAT and CDR2 FQNNGV. CDR3 length equals 13 residues. Trimming left V 4 bases short and J 1 base short, with 7 bases between. CDR3 amino acids: CASSSPANTEAFF. CDR3 DNA: TGTGCCAGCAGCTCCCCGGCGAACACTGAAGCTTTCTTT.

V is TRBV7-9 and J is TRBJ2-5; no reliable D call. Between the trimmed V and J ends, which lost 4 bases and 5 bases, there was a span of 23 bases. In germline, CDR1 is SEHNR, CDR2 FQNEAQ (reference sequence). The length of the CDR3 is 17 residues. Here the CDR3 reads CASSSTPIIRLGETQYF. In nucleotides, the CDR3 is TGTGCCAGCAGCTCGACCCCCATAATCCGATTGGGGGAGACCCAGTACTTC.